The 25 T cell receptor beta chains presented below share a single source sample, sequenced in a study of T cells in Graves' hyperthyroidism and ophthalmopathy. RNA transcripts yielded amplified TCR beta CDR3 regions. TCR CDR3 underwent first-round RT-PCR with the HTBI primer set. TCRdb called the multiplex PCR reads again in MiXCR, with one record for every CDR3 protein. This table holds hundreds of thousands of distinct CDR3 sequences, about 19% found once. Sequenced input: blood. The source of these receptors is a woman between 18 and 29 years old with Graves' hyperthyroidism.

In this sample, this clonotype turned up once. This chain joins TRBV6-5 and TRBJ2-5; 9 nucleotides agree with TRBD1. CDR1 MNHEY and CDR2 SVGAGI come from the germline V gene. The CDR3 has 18 amino acids. The junction had 8 bases not matched to a gene; V was cut back by 0 bases and J by 0 bases. The DNA for the CDR3 is TGTGCCAGCAGTTACTCCCTAGGGACAGGGCCAGACCAAGAGACCCAGTACTTC. Residues: CASSYSLGTGPDQETQYF.

The chain links TRBV5-1 to TRBJ1-5, with D unresolved. The V end was cut by 1 base, the J end by 7 bases, with 15 bases between. The CDR3 runs to 15 residues. Germline lookup yields CDR1 SGHRS and CDR2 YFSETQ. The CDR3 nucleotides read TGCGCCAGCAGCTTGCAGGCGGGTGGAGGCCAGCCCCAGCATTTT. Protein: CASSLQAGGGQPQHF.

This clonotype came up many times. The chain combines TRBV4-2 with TRBJ1-3; no reliable D call. Between the trimmed V and J ends, which lost 0 bases and 0 bases, there was a span of 9 bases. The germline CDR1 and CDR2 sequences are LGHNA and YNFKEQ. This CDR3 contains 16 residues. The CDR3 nucleotides read TGTGCCAGCAGCCAAGATGGAACCCTCTCTGGAAACACCATATATTTT. The encoded protein is CASSQDGTLSGNTIYF.

This clonotype was recorded at least ten times. V usage is TRBV10-3 and J usage is TRBJ1-2, with D possibly being TRBD1 (5 bases). CDR1 ENHRY and CDR2 SYGVKD come from the germline V gene. V was pared by 10 bases and J by 2 bases, with 11 bases between. The CDR3 has 12 residues. The CDR3 DNA reads TGTGCCAGCCGAGGGGCCAACTATGGCTACACCTTC. Its translation is CASRGANYGYTF.

Ten or more counts support this clonotype. This chain uses TRBV5-1 with TRBJ2-5, with TRBD2 identical over 7 bases. Germline trimming cut 0 bases from V and 7 bases from J; bases unmatched to any gene: 6. CDR1 SGHRS and CDR2 YFSETQ come from the germline V gene. This CDR3 spans 14 amino acids. The CDR3 coding sequence is TGCGCCAGCAGCTTGGAACTAGCGAGGGGGACCCAGTACTTC. Translation: CASSLELARGTQYF. The full variable domain, its missing parts supplied by reference TRBV5-1 and TRBJ2-5, is KAGVTQTPRYLIKTRGQQVTLSCSPISGHRSVSWYQQTPGQGLQFLFEYFSETQRNKGNFPGRFSGRQFSNSRSEMNVSTLELGDSALYLCASSLELARGTQYFGPGTRLLVL.

For this clonotype: The final CDR3 position lacks the conserved phenylalanine or tryptophan, pointing to a likely read error. This chain connects TRBV6-5 to TRBJ2-2; unclear D gene. The CDR3 is 14 residues long. Germline lookup yields CDR1 MNHEY and CDR2 SVGAGI. Trimming took off 0 bases at V and 8 bases at J, with 10 bases between the two ends. CDR3 in amino acids: CASSYSLTPGELFL. The CDR3 nucleotides are TGTGCCAGCAGTTACTCGCTGACACCGGGGGAGCTGTTTCTT.

This clonotype was recorded at least ten times. The V call is TRBV2, the J call TRBJ1-5; D is undetermined. V dropped 4 bases and J dropped 2 bases, with 9 bases sitting between them. The CDR3 extends over 14 amino acids. Germline loops: CDR1 SNHLY, CDR2 FYNNEI. CDR3 sequence: CASSVRSGNQPQHF. The DNA of the CDR3 is TGTGCCAGCAGTGTTAGGTCGGGCAATCAGCCCCAGCATTTT.

This clonotype has at least ten counts. The chain links TRBV24-1 to TRBJ2-7; perhaps D is TRBD1 or TRBD2 (5 bases each). With 4 bases removed from V and 0 bases from J, the gap between germline ends came to 12 bases. There are 15 residues in the CDR3. Germline values: CDR1 KGHDR, CDR2 SFDVKD. The CDR3 sequence is CATSDTGTDSYEQYF. CDR3 nucleotides: TGTGCCACCAGTGACACCGGGACGGACTCCTACGAGCAGTACTTC.

At least ten counts were recorded for this clonotype. The chain couples TRBV2 to TRBJ1-3, with 8 bases that match TRBD1. The ends lost 10 bases at V and 0 bases at J; junction bases unmatched: 8. The CDR3 covers 15 residues. In germline, CDR1 is SNHLY, CDR2 FYNNEI. The CDR3 nucleotides are TGTGCCACCCCGGGACAGGCTGTCTCTGGAAACACCATATATTTT. It codes for CATPGQAVSGNTIYF. The full variable domain, with the rest looked up from reference TRBV2 and TRBJ1-3, is EPEVTQTPSHQVTQMGQEVILRCVPISNHLYFYWYRQILGQKVEFLVSFYNNEISEKSEIFDDQFSVERPDGSNFTLKIRSTKLEDSAMYFCATPGQAVSGNTIYFGEGSWLTVV.

Turning to this clonotype: A much larger clone differs by one base, so this may be a read error. V usage is TRBV6-1 and J usage is TRBJ1-2; 7 bases line up with TRBD1. Looked up from germline, CDR1 is MNHNS and CDR2 is SASEGT. The CDR3 covers 13 residues. After removal of 6 bases from V and 8 bases from J, the junction contained 9 bases not matched to a gene. The CDR3 here is CASSHDRVEGYTF. The CDR3 DNA is TGTGCCAGCAGCCATGACAGGGTGGAGGGCTACACCTTC.

This chain links TRBV18 with TRBJ2-2; TRBD2 matches 9 bases. V lost 1 base to trimming and J lost 3 bases; unmatched junction nucleotides: 3. The germline gives CDR1 KGHSH, CDR2 LQKENI. The CDR3 is made up of 16 amino acids. The CDR3 nucleotides are TGTGCCAGCTCACCACAGCGGGGGGCCGACACCGGGGAGCTGTTTTTT. Protein sequence: CASSPQRGADTGELFF.

This clonotype was recorded at least ten times. The V call is TRBV20-1, the J call TRBJ1-2, with 8 positions matching TRBD1. The germline gives CDR1 DFQATT, CDR2 SNEGSKA (reference sequence). V trimming: 5 bases; J trimming: 14 bases; junction bases outside the gene matches: 10. The CDR3 spans 11 residues. This chain's CDR3 is CSAGGTGSVTF. CDR3 in DNA: TGCAGTGCTGGGGGGACAGGATCTGTAACCTTC.

In regard to this clonotype: Compared with germline, one end of the junction differs, possibly owing to a read error. The chain couples TRBV14 to TRBJ1-1; D might be TRBD1 (6 bases). Germline lookup yields CDR1 SGHDN and CDR2 FVKESK. The CDR3 covers 15 residues. CDR3 amino acids: CASSPITTGNTEACF. The CDR3 coding sequence is TGCGCCAGCAGCCCAATTACGACAGGAAACACTGAAGCTTGCTTT.

This clonotype was seen ten or more times. The chain has TRBV27 and TRBJ2-6; TRBD2 is a possible D gene (5 bases). Per germline, CDR1 MNHEY and CDR2 SMNVEV (reference sequence). V lost 5 bases, J lost 2 bases, and 10 bases lay in between. The CDR3 loop spans 15 amino acids. In DNA, the CDR3 is TGTGCCAGCAGTAATGCGGGTGCTGGGGCCAACGTCCTGACTTTC. Translating it yields CASSNAGAGANVLTF.

The J gene is TRBJ1-1, the V gene TRBV27; tentative D call: TRBD1 (5 bases). With 3 bases removed from V and 5 bases from J, the gap between germline ends came to 19 bases. Per germline, CDR1 MNHEY and CDR2 SMNVEV (reference sequence). This CDR3 contains 16 residues. The CDR3 loop is CASSFSWGPLGTEAFF. As DNA, the CDR3 is TGTGCCAGCAGTTTTTCCTGGGGACCCCTGGGGACTGAAGCTTTCTTT.

This clonotype has just a few counts. A much more abundant neighbour one base away suggests this may be a read error. The rearrangement uses TRBV6-1 and TRBJ2-2; D is tentatively TRBD1 or TRBD2 (6 bases each). The V gene's germline CDR1 is MNHNS and CDR2 SASEGT. The CDR3 is made up of 14 amino acids. The chain's CDR3 is CASSWGADTWELFF. CDR3 sequence (DNA): TGTGCCAGCAGCTGGGGGGCAGACACCTGGGAGCTGTTTTTT.

J is TRBJ2-7 and V is TRBV30, with D possibly matching TRBD1 (7 bases). The CDR3 has 12 residues. The germline V gene has CDR1 GTSNPN and CDR2 SVGIG (reference sequence). The V end lost 6 bases, the J end lost 2 bases, and 11 bases lay between the germline ends. CDR3 DNA sequence: TGTGCCTGCCGCGGGACAGCCTACGAGCAGTACTTC. Its protein is CACRGTAYEQYF.

This clonotype was observed at least ten times. This chain connects TRBV12-3 or TRBV12-4 to TRBJ1-5; TRBD1 aligns across 10 bases. This CDR3 has 15 residues. J was trimmed by 7 bases and V by 6 bases; bases with no gene match: 9. CDR3 amino acids: CASSDRGRGNQPQHF. For the CDR3, the DNA is TGTGCCAGCAGCGACAGGGGGCGAGGTAACCAGCCCCAGCATTTT.

The table lists this clonotype with many counts. The genes are TRBV27 and TRBJ1-5; 7 positions match TRBD1. V trimming: 3 bases; J trimming: 6 bases; junction bases outside the gene matches: 2. The germline gives CDR1 MNHEY, CDR2 SMNVEV (reference sequence). The CDR3 loop spans 13 amino acids. The CDR3 loop is CASSFNRGQPQHF. The CDR3 DNA is TGTGCCAGCAGTTTTAACAGGGGTCAGCCCCAGCATTTT.

This clonotype occurred many times. The rearrangement links TRBV11-1 to TRBJ2-5; 7 nucleotides align to TRBD2. The CDR3 length is 16 residues. Germline loops: CDR1 SGHAT, CDR2 FQDESV (reference sequence). V dropped 5 bases and J dropped 2; count of bases not matched to a gene: 11. The CDR3 region has the DNA TGTGCCAGCAGCCCTGGCGGCGCGGGGGATCAAGAGACCCAGTACTTC. This encodes CASSPGGAGDQETQYF.

This clonotype was observed at least ten times. The gene calls are TRBV10-3 and TRBJ1-1; D is ambiguous. There are 15 residues in the CDR3. Germline assignment: CDR1 ENHRY and CDR2 SYGVKD. Trimming left V 0 bases short and J 7 bases short, with 15 bases between. In nucleotides, the CDR3 is TGTGCCATCAGTGAGTCAGGGCCAGGCAAAGGTGAAGCTTTCTTT. Its translation is CAISESGPGKGEAFF.

This clonotype was detected many times. Mismatch with germline at one junction end may stem from a read error. This sequence joins TRBV27 and TRBJ2-2, with D possibly being TRBD2 (6 bases). Germline CDR1 is MNHEY and CDR2 is SMNVEV (reference sequence). The CDR3 runs 15 residues. The CDR3 region has the DNA TGCTCATTTTTCGATCCGGGAGAAAACACCGGGGAGCTGTTTTTT. Encoded protein: CSFFDPGENTGELFF.

This clonotype was counted at least ten times. V gene TRBV15 combines with J gene TRBJ1-1; TRBD1 agrees at 7 bases. The CDR3 covers 14 residues. The V segment lost 4 bases and the J segment 2 bases; nucleotides outside the gene matches: 4. Germline V gene lookup returns CDR1 LNHNV and CDR2 YYDKDF (reference sequence). This CDR3 is CATSNRDRNTEAFF. The CDR3 DNA follows: TGTGCCACCAGCAACCGGGACAGAAACACTGAAGCTTTCTTT.

The chain uses TRBV5-8 and TRBJ2-5, with TRBD2 identical over 7 bases. CDR3 length: 17 residues. CDR1 SGHTS and CDR2 YDEGEE come from the germline V gene. V lost 2 bases, J lost 0 bases, and 10 bases stayed unmatched. CDR3 bases: TGTGCCAGCAGCTTTTCTTCGATCGGGGGGTACCAAGAGACCCAGTACTTC. It codes for CASSFSSIGGYQETQYF.

This clonotype was counted ten times or more. The chain joins TRBV6-5 to TRBJ1-6; D unresolved. Germline V gene sequence: CDR1 MNHEY, CDR2 SVGAGI. This CDR3 contains 15 residues. The germline V and J ends were trimmed by 6 bases and 5 bases, with 14 bases remaining between them. CDR3: CASSLGQPDNSPLHF. The CDR3 region has the DNA TGTGCCAGCAGCCTAGGTCAGCCGGATAATTCACCCCTCCACTTT.